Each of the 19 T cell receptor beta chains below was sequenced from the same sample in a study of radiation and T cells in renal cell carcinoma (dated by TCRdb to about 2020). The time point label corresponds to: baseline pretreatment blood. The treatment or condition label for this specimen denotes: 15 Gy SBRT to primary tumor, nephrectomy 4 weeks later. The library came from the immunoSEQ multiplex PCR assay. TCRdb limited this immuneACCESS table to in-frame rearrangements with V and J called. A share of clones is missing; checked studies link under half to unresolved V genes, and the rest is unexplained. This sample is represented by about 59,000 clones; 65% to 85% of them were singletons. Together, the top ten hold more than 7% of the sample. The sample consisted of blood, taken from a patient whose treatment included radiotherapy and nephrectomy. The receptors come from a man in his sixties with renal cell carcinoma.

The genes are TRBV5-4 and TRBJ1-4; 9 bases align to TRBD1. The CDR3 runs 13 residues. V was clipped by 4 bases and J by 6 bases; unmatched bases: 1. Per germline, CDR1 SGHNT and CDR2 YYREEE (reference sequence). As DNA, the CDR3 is TGTGCCAGCAGCGGGGACAGGGATGAAAAACTGTTTTTT. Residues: CASSGDRDEKLFF. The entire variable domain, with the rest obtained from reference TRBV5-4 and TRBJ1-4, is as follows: ETGVTQSPTHLIKTRGQQVTLRCSSQSGHNTVSWYQQALGQGPQFIFQYYREEENGRGNFPPRFSGLQFPNYSSELNVNALELDDSALYLCASSGDRDEKLFFGSGTQLSVL.

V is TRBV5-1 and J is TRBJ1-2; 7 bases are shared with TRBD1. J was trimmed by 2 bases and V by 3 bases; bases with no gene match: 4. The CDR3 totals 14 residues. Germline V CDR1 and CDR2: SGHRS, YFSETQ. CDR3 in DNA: TGCGCCAGCAGCTCTGGACAGGCCAACTATGGCTACACCTTC. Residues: CASSSGQANYGYTF.

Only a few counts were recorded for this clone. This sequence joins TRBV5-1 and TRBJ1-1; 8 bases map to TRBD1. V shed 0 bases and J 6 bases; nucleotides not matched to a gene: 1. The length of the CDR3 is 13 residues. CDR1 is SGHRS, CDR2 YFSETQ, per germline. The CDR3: CASSLAGGSEAFF. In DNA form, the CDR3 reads TGCGCCAGCAGCTTGGCAGGGGGCTCTGAAGCTTTCTTT.

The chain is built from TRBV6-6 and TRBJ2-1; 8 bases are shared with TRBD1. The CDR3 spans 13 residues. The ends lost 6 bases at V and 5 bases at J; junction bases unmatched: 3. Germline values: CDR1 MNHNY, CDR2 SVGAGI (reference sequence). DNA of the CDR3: TGTGCCAGCAGGATGACAGGGGACAATGAGCAGTTCTTC. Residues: CASRMTGDNEQFF.

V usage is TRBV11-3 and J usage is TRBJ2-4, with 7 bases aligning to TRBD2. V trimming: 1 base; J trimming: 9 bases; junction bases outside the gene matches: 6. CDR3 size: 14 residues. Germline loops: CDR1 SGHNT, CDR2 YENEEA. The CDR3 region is CASSLGREEGIQYF. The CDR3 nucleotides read TGTGCCAGCAGCTTAGGTCGGGAGGAGGGCATTCAGTACTTC.

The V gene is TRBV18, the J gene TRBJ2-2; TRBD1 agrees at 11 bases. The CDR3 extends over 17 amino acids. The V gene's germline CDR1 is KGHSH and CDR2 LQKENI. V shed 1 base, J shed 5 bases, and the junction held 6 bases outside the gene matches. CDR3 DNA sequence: TGTGCCAGCTCACCACTAAAGGACAGGGGGCGTACCGGGGAGCTGTTTTTT. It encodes CASSPLKDRGRTGELFF.

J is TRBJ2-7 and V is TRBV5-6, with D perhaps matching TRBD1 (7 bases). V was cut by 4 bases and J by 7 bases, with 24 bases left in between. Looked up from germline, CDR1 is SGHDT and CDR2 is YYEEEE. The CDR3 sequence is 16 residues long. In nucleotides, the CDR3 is TGTGCCAGCAGCGCGCCAGGGACTCGGGCAGGGGGTGAGCAGTACGTC. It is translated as CASSAPGTRAGGEQYV.

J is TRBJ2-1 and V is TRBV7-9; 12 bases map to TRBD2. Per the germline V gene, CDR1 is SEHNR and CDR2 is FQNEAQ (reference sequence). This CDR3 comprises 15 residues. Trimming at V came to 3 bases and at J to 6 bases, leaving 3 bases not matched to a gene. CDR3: CASSFQTSGGNEQFF. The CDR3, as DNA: TGTGCCAGCAGCTTCCAGACTAGCGGGGGCAATGAGCAGTTCTTC.

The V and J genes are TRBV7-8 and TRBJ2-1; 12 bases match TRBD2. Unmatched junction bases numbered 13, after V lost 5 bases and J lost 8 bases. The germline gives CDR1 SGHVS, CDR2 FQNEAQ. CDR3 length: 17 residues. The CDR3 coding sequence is TGTGCCAGCAGCCCAGGGACTAGCGGGTGGATTTTAGATGAGCAGTTCTTC. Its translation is CASSPGTSGWILDEQFF.

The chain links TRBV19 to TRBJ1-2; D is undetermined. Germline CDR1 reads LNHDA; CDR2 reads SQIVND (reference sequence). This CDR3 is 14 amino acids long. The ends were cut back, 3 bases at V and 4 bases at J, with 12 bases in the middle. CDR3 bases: TGTGCCAGTAGTATCCCCCCGCTGAGCTATGGCTACACCTTC. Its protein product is CASSIPPLSYGYTF.

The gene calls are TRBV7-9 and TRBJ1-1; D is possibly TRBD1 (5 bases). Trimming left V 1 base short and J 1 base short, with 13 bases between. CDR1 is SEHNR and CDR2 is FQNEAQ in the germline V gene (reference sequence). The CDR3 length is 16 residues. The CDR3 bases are TGTGCCAGCAGCTTAGGGTATCGCAGGGAGAACACTGAAGCTTTCTTT. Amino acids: CASSLGYRRENTEAFF.

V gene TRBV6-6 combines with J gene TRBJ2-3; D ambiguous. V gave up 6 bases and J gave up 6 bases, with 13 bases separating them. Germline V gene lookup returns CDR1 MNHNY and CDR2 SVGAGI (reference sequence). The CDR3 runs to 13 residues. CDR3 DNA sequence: TGTGCCAGCAGCCTATCCTTGTCTGATACGCAGTATTTT. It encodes CASSLSLSDTQYF.

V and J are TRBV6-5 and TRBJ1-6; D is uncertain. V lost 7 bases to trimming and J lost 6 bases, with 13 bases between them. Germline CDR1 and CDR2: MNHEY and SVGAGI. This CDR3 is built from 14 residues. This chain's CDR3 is CASTKIGFNSPLHF. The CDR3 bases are TGTGCCAGCACGAAGATCGGGTTTAATTCACCCCTCCACTTT.

In nucleotides, the CDR3 is TGCGCCAGCAGAGCGAATCAGGGGGCGCTGACTGAGCAGTTCTTC. Protein: CASRANQGALTEQFF. The genes are TRBV5-1 and TRBJ2-1; 8 bases are a match to TRBD1. Trimming at V came to 5 bases and at J to 9 bases, leaving 13 bases not matched to a gene. Germline CDR1 reads SGHRS; CDR2 reads YFSETQ. The CDR3 runs to 15 residues.

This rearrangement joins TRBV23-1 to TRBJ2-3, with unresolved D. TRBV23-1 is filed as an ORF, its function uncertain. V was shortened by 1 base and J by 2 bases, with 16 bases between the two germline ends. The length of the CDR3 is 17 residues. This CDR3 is CASSQCGLIKNTDTQYF. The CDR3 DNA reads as TGCGCCAGCAGTCAATGTGGGTTAATTAAGAACACAGATACGCAGTATTTT.

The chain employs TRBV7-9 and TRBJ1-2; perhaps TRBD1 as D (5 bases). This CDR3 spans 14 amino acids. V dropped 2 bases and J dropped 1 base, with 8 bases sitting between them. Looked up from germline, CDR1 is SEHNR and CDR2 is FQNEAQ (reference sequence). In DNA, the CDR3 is TGTGCCAGCAGCTTAACGGGGCTTAACTATGGCTACACCTTC. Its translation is CASSLTGLNYGYTF.

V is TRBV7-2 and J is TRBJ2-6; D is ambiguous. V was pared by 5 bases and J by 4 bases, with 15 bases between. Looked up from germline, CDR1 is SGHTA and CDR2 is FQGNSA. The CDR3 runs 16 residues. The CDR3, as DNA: TGTGCCAGCAGCCCCCCGCCGGGTTCAGGGGCCAACGTCCTGACTTTC. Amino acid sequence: CASSPPPGSGANVLTF.

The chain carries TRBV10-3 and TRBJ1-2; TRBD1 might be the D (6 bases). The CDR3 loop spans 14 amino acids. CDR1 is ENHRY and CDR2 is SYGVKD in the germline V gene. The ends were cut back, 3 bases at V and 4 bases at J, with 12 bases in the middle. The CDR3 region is CAISEGGASYGYTF. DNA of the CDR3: TGTGCCATCAGTGAAGGGGGGGCGAGCTATGGCTACACCTTC.

CDR3 region: CASSRLTSGGQETQYF. CDR3 sequence (DNA): TGTGCCAGCAGCCGGCTTACTAGCGGGGGGCAAGAGACCCAGTACTTC. This sequence joins TRBV7-9 and TRBJ2-5; 12 bases map to TRBD2. The CDR3 extends over 16 amino acids. The germline V gene has CDR1 SEHNR and CDR2 FQNEAQ (reference sequence). Unmatched junction bases numbered 6, after V lost 5 bases and J lost 2 bases.